This TCR beta chain emerged from a study of T cells in Graves' hyperthyroidism and ophthalmopathy. About the study: Peripheral blood samples were taken at initial diagnosis, prior to any treatment. Broader study findings: Blood samples included most of the expanded thyroid clonotypes exceeding 0.001.

Authors of the study amplified TCR beta CDR3 regions from RNA transcripts. Researchers ran a first-round RT-PCR on the TCR CDR3 using the HTBI primer set. A single record per CDR3 protein comes from TCRdb applying MiXCR to the multiplex PCR reads. The sample yields around 620,000 distinct CDR3 sequences, about 16% seen once. About this clonotype: Its antigen remains unknown. It may be a read error: a sequence one base away is much more abundant.

Stable hyperthyroidism: no ophthalmopathy progression over 18 months of follow-up. Reasons for excluding patients were uncontrolled infection, other autoimmune disease, pregnancy or lactation. Germline CDR1 and CDR2: LGHDT and YNNKEL (reference sequence). The CDR3 has 17 residues. The junction had 12 bases not matched to a gene; V was cut back by 0 bases and J by 9 bases. Sequenced sample: blood. The gene calls are TRBV3-1 and TRBJ2-1, with 9 bases that match TRBD1. The sequence was obtained from a woman in her thirties with Graves' hyperthyroidism. The CDR3 DNA follows: TGTGCCAGCAGCCAAGAGTCCGGGACAGGGTTGGACAGTGAGCAGTTCTTC. Translated, it gives CASSQESGTGLDSEQFF.